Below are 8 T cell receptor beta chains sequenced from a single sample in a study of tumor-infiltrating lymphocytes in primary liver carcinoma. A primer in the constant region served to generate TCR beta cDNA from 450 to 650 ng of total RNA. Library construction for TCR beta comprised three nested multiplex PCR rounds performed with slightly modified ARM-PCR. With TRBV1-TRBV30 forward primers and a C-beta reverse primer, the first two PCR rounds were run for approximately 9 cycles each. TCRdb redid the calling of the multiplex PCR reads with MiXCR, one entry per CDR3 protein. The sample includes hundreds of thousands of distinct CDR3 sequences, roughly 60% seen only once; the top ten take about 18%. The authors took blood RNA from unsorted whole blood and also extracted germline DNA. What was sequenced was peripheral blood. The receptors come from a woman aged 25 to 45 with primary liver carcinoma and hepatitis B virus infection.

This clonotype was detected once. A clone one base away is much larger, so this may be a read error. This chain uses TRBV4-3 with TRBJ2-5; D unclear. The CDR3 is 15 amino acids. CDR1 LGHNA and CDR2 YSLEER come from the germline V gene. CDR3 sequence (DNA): TGCGCCAGCAGCCAAGATCGTGGCCTCGAAGAGACCCAGAACTTC. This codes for CASSQDRGLEETQNF.

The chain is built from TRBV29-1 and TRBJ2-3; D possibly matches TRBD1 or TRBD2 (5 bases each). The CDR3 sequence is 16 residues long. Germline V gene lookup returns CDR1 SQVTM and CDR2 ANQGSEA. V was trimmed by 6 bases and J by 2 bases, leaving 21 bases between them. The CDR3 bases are TGCAGCGTAGGCATGGGACGGGCCCGCTCCACAGATACGCAGTATTTT. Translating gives CSVGMGRARSTDTQYF.

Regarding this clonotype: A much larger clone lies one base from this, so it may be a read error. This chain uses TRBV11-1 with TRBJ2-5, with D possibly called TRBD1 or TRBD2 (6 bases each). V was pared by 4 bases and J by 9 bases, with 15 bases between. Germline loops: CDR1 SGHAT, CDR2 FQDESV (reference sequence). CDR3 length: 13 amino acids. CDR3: CASSSLERGAQYF. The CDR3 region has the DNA TGTGCCAGCAGCTCCCTAGAAAGGGGGGCCCAGTACTTC.

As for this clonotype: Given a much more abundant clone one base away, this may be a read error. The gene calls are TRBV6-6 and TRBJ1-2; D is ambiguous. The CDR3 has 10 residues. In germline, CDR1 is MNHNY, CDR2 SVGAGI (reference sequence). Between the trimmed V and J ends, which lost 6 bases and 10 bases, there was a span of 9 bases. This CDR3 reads CASSQDDYTF. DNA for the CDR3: TGTGCCAGCAGCCAAGATGACTACACCTTC.

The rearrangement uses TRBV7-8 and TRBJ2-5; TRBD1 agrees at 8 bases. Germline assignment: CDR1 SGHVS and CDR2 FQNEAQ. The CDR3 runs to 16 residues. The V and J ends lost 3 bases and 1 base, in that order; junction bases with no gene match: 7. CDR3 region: CASSLGIGTGQETQYF. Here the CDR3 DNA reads TGTGCCAGCAGCTTGGGTATCGGGACAGGCCAAGAGACCCAGTACTTC.

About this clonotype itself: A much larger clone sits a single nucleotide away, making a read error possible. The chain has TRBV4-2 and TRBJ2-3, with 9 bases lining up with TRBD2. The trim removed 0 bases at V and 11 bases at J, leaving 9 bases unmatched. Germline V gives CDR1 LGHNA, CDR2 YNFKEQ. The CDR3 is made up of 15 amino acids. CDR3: CASSQDPLAGNMQYF. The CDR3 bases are TGTGCCAGCAGCCAAGATCCCCTAGCGGGGAATATGCAGTATTTT.

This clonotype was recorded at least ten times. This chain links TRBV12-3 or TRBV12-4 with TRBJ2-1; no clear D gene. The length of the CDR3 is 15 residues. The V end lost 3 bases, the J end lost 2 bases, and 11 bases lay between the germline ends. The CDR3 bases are TGTGCCAGCAGTTTCAGTGGGGAAACCTACAATGAGCAGTTCTTC. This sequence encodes CASSFSGETYNEQFF.

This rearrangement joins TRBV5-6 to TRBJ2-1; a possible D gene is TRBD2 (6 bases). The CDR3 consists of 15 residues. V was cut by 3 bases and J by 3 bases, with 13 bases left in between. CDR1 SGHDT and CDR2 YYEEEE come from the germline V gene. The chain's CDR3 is CASSSLPGSYNEQFF. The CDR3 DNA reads TGTGCCAGCAGCTCCCTTCCCGGGAGCTACAATGAGCAGTTCTTC. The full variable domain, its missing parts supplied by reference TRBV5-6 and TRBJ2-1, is DAGVTQSPTHLIKTRGQQVTLRCSPKSGHDTVSWYQQALGQGPQFIFQYYEEEERQRGNFPDRFSGHQFPNYSSELNVNALLLGDSALYLCASSSLPGSYNEQFFGPGTRLTVL.